One and the same sample provided the 31 T cell receptor beta chains below, sequenced in a study of T cells in localized non-small cell lung cancer (TCRdb year 2020). Libraries came from the immunoSEQ multiplex PCR assay. The source is immuneACCESS, and TCRdb retained only in-frame sequences with V and J called. Part of the clones is not carried over; for the studies checked, unresolved V genes explain less than half of this, and the remainder is unexplained. The table for this sample lists roughly 26,000 clones; 70% to 90% of them were counted only once. The top ten clones comprise roughly 13% of the sample. The sample in question was peripheral blood, obtained before any cancer treatment. These receptors were collected from a female donor at least 60 years old with stage II squamous cell lung carcinoma.

In DNA form, the CDR3 reads TGTGCCAGCAGTTTTCTCACTGCCACTGAAGCTTTCTTT. Translated: CASSFLTATEAFF. This rearrangement joins TRBV28 to TRBJ1-1; no firm D call. In germline, CDR1 is MDHEN, CDR2 SYDVKM. The CDR3 is 13 amino acids. V was pared by 3 bases and J by 4 bases, with 9 bases between.

The chain combines TRBV19 with TRBJ1-1, with a weak D call TRBD1 (5 bases). V lost 6 bases, J lost 4 bases, and 18 bases lay in between. This CDR3 contains 15 residues. Germline CDR1 and CDR2: LNHDA and SQIVND (reference sequence). CDR3: CASSPSPGATTEAFF. The CDR3 DNA follows: TGTGCCAGTAGCCCTTCTCCCGGGGCTACCACTGAAGCTTTCTTT.

The rearrangement uses TRBV11-3 and TRBJ1-1, with a possible D match to TRBD1 (5 bases). Trimming removed 4 bases at V and 3 bases at J, with 12 bases between. The CDR3 spans 14 residues. The germline V gene encodes CDR1 SGHNT and CDR2 YENEEA. This CDR3 is CASSSQGGDTEAFF. The CDR3, as DNA: TGTGCCAGCAGCTCGCAGGGAGGCGACACTGAAGCTTTCTTT.

The chain uses TRBV28 and TRBJ1-2; D is perhaps TRBD1 (6 bases). Trimming took 5 bases from V and 8 from J, leaving 18 bases between them. The CDR3 consists of 14 residues. Germline V gene sequence: CDR1 MDHEN, CDR2 SYDVKM. CDR3 in amino acids: CASSGFGGQRGYTF. In nucleotides, the CDR3 is TGTGCCAGCAGTGGTTTTGGGGGGCAGAGGGGCTACACCTTC.

In this sample, this clone turned up once. The chain carries TRBV4-2 and TRBJ2-6, with D possibly matching TRBD1 (5 bases). The CDR3 totals 19 residues. V lost 0 bases and J lost 0, with 15 bases in between. CDR1 and CDR2 (germline): LGHNA, YNFKEQ. CDR3 DNA: TGTGCCAGCAGCCAAGACCGGGCCAGGGTTAGCTCTGGGGCCAACGTCCTGACTTTC. This codes for CASSQDRARVSSGANVLTF.

This chain connects TRBV7-6 to TRBJ1-1; perhaps TRBD1 as D (6 bases). Per germline, CDR1 SGHVS and CDR2 FNYEAQ. V was trimmed by 1 base and J by 3 bases, leaving 18 bases between them. This CDR3 comprises 17 residues. The CDR3 coding sequence is TGTGCCAGCAGCTTAGAAGGGACAAGCCCATGGGACACTGAAGCTTTCTTT. Translation: CASSLEGTSPWDTEAFF.

The V call is TRBV7-2, the J call TRBJ1-4, with TRBD1 matching over 9 bases. The CDR3 sequence is 15 residues long. Germline trimming cut 5 bases from V and 5 bases from J; bases unmatched to any gene: 6. The germline CDR1 and CDR2 sequences are SGHTA and FQGNSA. The chain's CDR3 is CASSIRTGANEKLFF. In DNA, the CDR3 is TGTGCCAGCAGCATACGGACAGGGGCGAATGAAAAACTGTTTTTT.

The chain couples TRBV9 to TRBJ2-1; D is undetermined. This CDR3 is built from 12 residues. Trimming took off 5 bases at V and 7 bases at J, with 10 bases between the two ends. CDR1 is SGDLS and CDR2 is YYNGEE in the germline V gene. The CDR3 nucleotides are TGTGCCAGCAGGGGTCCCGGGAATGAGCAGTTCTTC. Its protein is CASRGPGNEQFF.

This chain joins TRBV10-3 and TRBJ1-3; possibly TRBD1 for D (6 bases). V gave up 4 bases and J gave up 0 bases, with 10 bases separating them. The CDR3 runs 15 residues. Germline V gene sequence: CDR1 ENHRY, CDR2 SYGVKD. The CDR3 DNA is TGTGCCATCAGTGCGGGGGGCCTCTCTGGAAACACCATATATTTT. Protein sequence: CAISAGGLSGNTIYF.

This chain uses TRBV18 with TRBJ2-3; TRBD1 matches at 7 bases. CDR1 and CDR2 (germline): KGHSH, LQKENI. The CDR3 spans 15 residues. The V gene end was trimmed by 4 bases and the J gene end by 0 bases; junction bases not matched to a gene: 4. CDR3 residues: CASSRMGQSTDTQYF. The CDR3 nucleotides read TGTGCCAGCTCACGGATGGGACAGAGCACAGATACGCAGTATTTT.

The chain joins TRBV6-5 to TRBJ2-5; D unclear. Germline V lookup: CDR1 MNHEY, CDR2 SVGAGI. This CDR3 is 11 amino acids long. V lost 9 bases and J lost 4, with 9 bases in between. CDR3 coding DNA: TGTGCCAGTGACGTAGGAGAGACCCAGTACTTC. It specifies CASDVGETQYF.

The genes are TRBV19 and TRBJ1-2, with D possibly being TRBD1 (6 bases). V was pared by 5 bases and J by 2 bases, with 12 bases between. From germline, CDR1 is LNHDA and CDR2 SQIVND (reference sequence). This CDR3 is 14 amino acids long. The CDR3 sequence: CASSVQGSNYGYTF. The CDR3, as DNA: TGTGCCAGTAGTGTACAGGGAAGCAACTATGGCTACACCTTC.

The chain combines TRBV30 with TRBJ2-7, with 9 bases matching TRBD2. The trim removed 2 bases at V and 5 bases at J, leaving 7 bases unmatched. Per germline, CDR1 GTSNPN and CDR2 SVGIG (reference sequence). The CDR3 is 14 residues long. CDR3 nucleotides: TGTGCCTGGAGTCCACTACTAGCGGGCCACGAGCAGTACTTC. Residues: CAWSPLLAGHEQYF.

The chain joins TRBV5-1 to TRBJ1-2, with 10 bases matching TRBD1. Germline V gene lookup returns CDR1 SGHRS and CDR2 YFSETQ. J gave up 8 bases and V 0 bases, and 10 bases lay outside the gene matches. This CDR3 has 16 amino acids. The CDR3: CASSLELTGGLLGYTF. The CDR3 DNA is TGCGCCAGCAGCTTGGAGTTGACAGGGGGCTTGTTGGGCTACACCTTC. The variable domain in full, completed from reference TRBV5-1 and TRBJ1-2, reads KAGVTQTPRYLIKTRGQQVTLSCSPISGHRSVSWYQQTPGQGLQFLFEYFSETQRNKGNFPGRFSGRQFSNSRSEMNVSTLELGDSALYLCASSLELTGGLLGYTFGSGTRLTVV.

The genes are TRBV9 and TRBJ2-2; D is unresolved. The CDR3 is 12 amino acids. The germline gives CDR1 SGDLS, CDR2 YYNGEE. The germline V and J ends were trimmed by 0 bases and 7 bases, with 4 bases remaining between them. The CDR3 loop is CASSVEVGELFF. The CDR3 nucleotides read TGTGCCAGCAGCGTAGAGGTCGGGGAGCTGTTTTTT.

The chain joins TRBV9 to TRBJ2-3; D is tentatively TRBD1 or TRBD2 (5 bases each). The CDR3 totals 14 residues. Trimming stripped 4 bases from V and 2 bases from J, with 11 bases between. Per the germline V gene, CDR1 is SGDLS and CDR2 is YYNGEE. In nucleotides, the CDR3 is TGTGCCAGCAGCTCCGGGGACCTCACAGATACGCAGTATTTT. It yields the protein CASSSGDLTDTQYF.

This clone was seen a single time. The J gene is TRBJ1-1, the V gene TRBV29-1; D perhaps matches TRBD1 (6 bases). V gave up 3 bases and J gave up 0 bases, with 11 bases separating them. CDR1 and CDR2 (germline): SQVTM, ANQGSEA. The CDR3 runs 14 residues. The CDR3 reads CSVESGVMNTEAFF. For the CDR3, the DNA is TGCAGCGTTGAGTCAGGGGTCATGAACACTGAAGCTTTCTTT. Together with reference TRBV29-1 and TRBJ1-1, the CDR3 gives the full variable domain: SAVISQKPSRDICQRGTSLTIQCQVDSQVTMMFWYRQQPGQSLTLIATANQGSEATYESGFVIDKFPISRPNLTFSTLTVSNMSPEDSSIYLCSVESGVMNTEAFFGQGTRLTVV.

A few counts support this clone. V is TRBV25-1 and J is TRBJ1-5; D remains unclear. The CDR3 totals 14 residues. Trimming removed 6 bases from V and 7 bases from J, with 16 bases in between. Per the germline V gene, CDR1 is MGHDK and CDR2 is SYGVNS. As DNA, the CDR3 is TGTGCCAGCAGCCAGGTAGGGTCCTGGCAGCCCCAGCATTTT. Translated, it gives CASSQVGSWQPQHF.

The V call is TRBV18, the J call TRBJ1-1; D is perhaps TRBD1 (5 bases). The CDR3 is 14 amino acids. Trimming shortened V by 4 bases and J by 6 bases, and 15 bases separated the two germline ends. The germline CDR1 and CDR2 sequences are KGHSH and LQKENI. This CDR3 reads CASSRGTLRAEAFF. The CDR3 nucleotides are TGTGCCAGCTCACGGGGCACTCTTAGGGCTGAAGCTTTCTTT.

This clone was picked up a small number of times. This sequence joins TRBV5-1 and TRBJ2-6; possibly TRBD1 for D (6 bases). This CDR3 comprises 16 residues. Between the trimmed V and J ends, which lost 1 base and 0 bases, there was a span of 8 bases. From germline, CDR1 is SGHRS and CDR2 YFSETQ. CDR3 coding DNA: TGCGCCAGCAGCTTGACAGGGAGCTCTGGGGCCAACGTCCTGACTTTC. This sequence encodes CASSLTGSSGANVLTF. The whole variable domain, remainder taken from reference TRBV5-1 and TRBJ2-6, is KAGVTQTPRYLIKTRGQQVTLSCSPISGHRSVSWYQQTPGQGLQFLFEYFSETQRNKGNFPGRFSGRQFSNSRSEMNVSTLELGDSALYLCASSLTGSSGANVLTFGAGSRLTVL.

The genes are TRBV14 and TRBJ1-3; perhaps TRBD1 as D (5 bases). The germline V gene has CDR1 SGHDN and CDR2 FVKESK. Trimming shortened V by 4 bases and J by 0 bases, and 10 bases separated the two germline ends. There are 15 residues in the CDR3. The CDR3 protein is CASSRTSRSGNTIYF. In nucleotides, the CDR3 is TGTGCCAGCAGCCGGACATCCCGCTCTGGAAACACCATATATTTT.

Written as DNA, the CDR3 is TGTGCCATCAGTGAGCCCCCCCGGACAGGGGGTGGCTACACCTTC. It encodes CAISEPPRTGGGYTF. The chain has TRBV10-3 and TRBJ1-2; 10 bases are shared with TRBD1. The CDR3 sequence is 15 residues long. Trimming cost V 2 bases and J 7 bases; bases outside gene matches: 7. Germline V gives CDR1 ENHRY, CDR2 SYGVKD.

The J gene is TRBJ1-2, the V gene TRBV18, with 8 bases aligning to TRBD1. Germline lookup yields CDR1 KGHSH and CDR2 LQKENI. V was pared by 0 bases and J by 3 bases, with 3 bases of the junction left unmatched. The CDR3 contains 15 residues. Here the CDR3 reads CASSPPNRGDYGYTF. In DNA, the CDR3 is TGTGCCAGCTCACCACCTAACAGGGGGGACTATGGCTACACCTTC.

This chain joins TRBV5-8 and TRBJ1-4; 7 bases match TRBD1. V shed 4 bases, J shed 3 bases, and the junction held 6 bases outside the gene matches. The CDR3 spans 15 residues. Per the germline V gene, CDR1 is SGHTS and CDR2 is YDEGEE. CDR3 bases: TGTGCCAGCAGCCACACAGGGGTAGCTAATGAAAAACTGTTTTTT. Protein: CASSHTGVANEKLFF.

The chain couples TRBV7-6 to TRBJ2-3, with D tentatively TRBD1 (5 bases). This CDR3 spans 15 amino acids. Per germline, CDR1 SGHVS and CDR2 FNYEAQ. V shed 3 bases and J shed 0 bases, with 10 bases lying between them. CDR3 protein: CASSLTVTSTDTQYF. The CDR3 DNA is TGTGCCAGCAGCTTGACAGTAACTAGCACAGATACGCAGTATTTT.

CDR3 in DNA: TGTGCCACCAGCAGAGATCACAACACTGAAGCTTTCTTT. It codes for CATSRDHNTEAFF. V gene TRBV15 combines with J gene TRBJ1-1, with D hard to call. Per the germline V gene, CDR1 is LNHNV and CDR2 is YYDKDF (reference sequence). Between the trimmed V and J ends, which lost 0 bases and 2 bases, there was a span of 4 bases. This CDR3 has 13 amino acids.

The CDR3 sequence: CASSLVAVLTF. The CDR3 coding sequence is TGTGCCAGCAGCTTAGTAGCGGTCTTGACTTTC. This sequence joins TRBV7-9 and TRBJ2-6; maybe TRBD2 (6 bases). V gave up 1 base and J gave up 17 bases, with 9 bases separating them. Germline assignment: CDR1 SEHNR and CDR2 FQNEAQ (reference sequence). This CDR3 contains 11 residues.

The chain employs TRBV7-2 and TRBJ2-1; 7 bases map to TRBD2. J gave up 5 bases and V 1 base, and 8 bases lay outside the gene matches. Germline V CDR1 and CDR2: SGHTA, FQGNSA. The CDR3 totals 16 residues. DNA for the CDR3: TGTGCCAGCAGCTTAGAATGGCTAGCGGACGACAATGAGCAGTTCTTC. As protein: CASSLEWLADDNEQFF.

This clone was counted a single time. The rearrangement links TRBV29-1 to TRBJ2-5; 7 bases match TRBD1. Trimming took 4 bases from V and 2 from J; bases not matched to a gene: 10. CDR1 and CDR2 from the germline V gene are SQVTM and ANQGSEA. This CDR3 has 15 amino acids. CDR3 residues: CSVGLAGGRQETQYF. The CDR3 DNA sequence: TGCAGCGTTGGTTTGGCAGGGGGACGTCAAGAGACCCAGTACTTC.

The chain recombines TRBV30 with TRBJ1-5, with D unclear. Per germline, CDR1 GTSNPN and CDR2 SVGIG (reference sequence). V was shortened by 5 bases and J by 5 bases, with 13 bases between the two germline ends. There are 13 residues in the CDR3. The CDR3 DNA sequence: TGTGCCTGGGGCCTTGGGATCGATCAGCCCCAGCATTTT. Its protein product is CAWGLGIDQPQHF.

The rearrangement joins TRBV5-1 to TRBJ1-5; possible D gene TRBD1, 5 bases. This CDR3 has 15 residues. In germline, CDR1 is SGHRS, CDR2 YFSETQ. V lost 0 bases to trimming and J lost 3 bases, with 10 bases between them. The CDR3 region has the DNA TGCGCCAGCAGCTTGGAGGCAGGGCCCAATCAGCCCCAGCATTTT. It yields the protein CASSLEAGPNQPQHF.